The T cell receptor (beta chain) under discussion was sequenced for a study of T cell repertoires in cytomegalovirus infection. About this clonotype itself: Its antigen is not identified.

Germline loops: CDR1 SGHVS, CDR2 FNYEAQ. V gave up 4 bases and J gave up 9 bases; unmatched junction bases: 5. The CDR3 is 14 amino acids. TCRdb fed the reads into MiXCR, producing one record per CDR3 protein. The table has 640,000 or so distinct CDR3 sequences, around 30% seen once; the top ten hold 15% to 20%. The source was cultured PBMCs, collected from culture after CMV antigen stimulation. The origin of this receptor is a human donor in good health (CMV status not recorded). Some clones in this sample may be carry-over from other donors' samples. J is TRBJ1-6 and V is TRBV7-6; 8 nucleotides agree with TRBD1. The chain's CDR3 is CASSYGTGGSPLHF. The CDR3 DNA reads TGTGCCAGCAGCTACGGGACAGGAGGTTCACCCCTCCACTTT.